The 8 T cell receptor beta chains reported below all come from one sample, sequenced in a study of cytomegalovirus exposure and HLA in healthy donors. Researchers ran the PCR with 60 Vbeta and 13 Jbeta primers. The protocol was immunoSEQ multiplex PCR, while the TCRdb copy is restricted to in-frame clones and leaves out a portion. The table records some 150,000 clones, over 60% of them present only once. Sequencing was performed on PBMCs. The receptor set was obtained from a male donor in good health and CMV-seronegative.

This rearrangement joins TRBV6-5 to TRBJ1-4; D is undetermined. Trimming removed 6 bases from V and 7 bases from J, with 9 bases in between. This CDR3 is 12 amino acids long. Germline-derived CDR1 and CDR2 are MNHEY and SVGAGI. CDR3 nucleotides: TGTGCCAGCAGACCGTCAGGTGAAAAACTGTTTTTT. This encodes CASRPSGEKLFF.

This clone occurred once. The chain carries TRBV27 and TRBJ1-2; D gene ambiguous. Germline values: CDR1 MNHEY, CDR2 SMNVEV (reference sequence). The CDR3 runs 15 residues. Trimming left V 5 bases short and J 0 bases short, with 13 bases between. The CDR3 DNA reads as TGTGCCAGCAGTCCGTACAGCTTCACTAACTATGGCTACACCTTC. It translates to CASSPYSFTNYGYTF.

With respect to this clone: One end of the junction fails to match germline, which may point to a read error. The chain links TRBV2 to TRBJ1-1; 11 nucleotides match TRBD1. CDR1 and CDR2 from the germline V gene are SNHLY and FYNNEI. The CDR3 runs 16 residues. The CDR3 DNA sequence: TGTGCCAGCAGAGAAGGACAGGGGGCAAAGAGCACTGAAGCTTTCTTT. It is translated as CASREGQGAKSTEAFF.

Details on this clone: The junction and the germline gene differ at one end; a read error may be behind it. Additional DNA sequences in this sample encode the identical CDR3. V is TRBV7-2 and J is TRBJ2-7, with D perhaps matching TRBD1 (6 bases). Germline values: CDR1 SGHTA, CDR2 FQGNSA. This CDR3 region has 15 residues. The CDR3 sequence is CASSSGSGRVQGQYF. CDR3 bases: TGTGCCAGCAGCTCAGGGTCGGGCCGCGTCCAGGGGCAGTATTTC.

The V gene is TRBV20-1, the J gene TRBJ1-1; no clear D. V lost 3 bases and J lost 11, with 13 bases in between. This CDR3 region has 11 residues. Germline V lookup: CDR1 DFQATT, CDR2 SNEGSKA (reference sequence). CDR3 sequence reads: CSASQAEVAFF. CDR3 nucleotide sequence: TGCAGTGCTAGCCAAGCGGAAGTCGCTTTCTTT.

The chain has TRBV11-2 and TRBJ2-5, with D possibly being TRBD1 (6 bases). Germline assignment: CDR1 SGHAT and CDR2 FQNNGV. Trimming took off 2 bases at V and 5 bases at J, with 12 bases between the two ends. There are 14 residues in the CDR3. The CDR3 DNA reads TGTGCCAGCAGCTTAACAGGGAAGGGGGAGACCCAGTACTTC. It translates to CASSLTGKGETQYF.

V is TRBV4-3 and J is TRBJ1-1; D unresolved. V was trimmed by 3 bases and J by 1 base, leaving 9 bases between them. The CDR3 sequence is 14 residues long. Germline lookup yields CDR1 LGHNA and CDR2 YSLEER. This CDR3 reads CASSHQLRNTEAFF. CDR3 DNA: TGCGCCAGCAGCCACCAACTTCGGAACACTGAAGCTTTCTTT.

This clone has a single count. The gene calls are TRBV6-5 and TRBJ1-1; possible D gene TRBD1, 5 bases. Trimming cost V 2 bases and J 5 bases, with 12 bases left between them. This CDR3 has 14 amino acids. Germline V gives CDR1 MNHEY, CDR2 SVGAGI. The CDR3 here is CASSYKAGRTEAFF. The CDR3 DNA sequence: TGTGCCAGCAGTTACAAGGCGGGGCGGACTGAAGCTTTCTTT.